The entry that follows covers one T cell receptor beta chain sequence. These data belong to a study of blood T cell repertoires in COVID-19. The overall study: The cDNA or gDNA used as material had been derived from T cells, B-cell-depleted T cells, or PBMCs.

Per the authors' pipeline: Amplification from reference gene primers served as the basis for estimated nucleated cell counts. TCRdb's copy holds only in-frame clones and misses some; the assay was immunoSEQ multiplex PCR. V and J calls and clone size are copied from that table; D and trimming were computed from the DNA. The table lists a few hundred thousand clones, more than 80% of them singletons. The CDR3 contains 15 residues. V lost 0 bases and J lost 3, with 9 bases in between. The germline V gene encodes CDR1 SGHTA and CDR2 FQGNSA. This receptor was obtained from a woman aged 25 to 39 with active or convalescent COVID-19. This chain uses TRBV7-2 with TRBJ1-5, with D possibly being TRBD1 (5 bases). Sample: peripheral blood. The chain's CDR3 is CASSLAGLDNQPQHF. In DNA, the CDR3 is TGTGCCAGCAGCTTAGCGGGGCTAGACAATCAGCCCCAGCATTTT.